The 19 T cell receptor beta chains below come from one sample, sequenced in a study of cytomegalovirus exposure and HLA in healthy donors. PCR employed 60 Vbeta and 13 Jbeta primers. Sequenced by immunoSEQ multiplex PCR; TCRdb stores in-frame clones only, minus some. Found here are tens of thousands of clones, roughly 70% of them singletons; the top ten hold 4.5% to 5.5%. The specimen was PBMCs. The receptors stem from a man in his forties or fifties in good health and CMV-seronegative.

A few counts support this clone. The chain carries TRBV5-1 and TRBJ2-7, with 8 bases identical to TRBD2. V shed 0 bases, J shed 0 bases, and the junction held 5 bases outside the gene matches. The CDR3 is 16 residues long. Germline V gene data show CDR1 as SGHRS and CDR2 as YFSETQ. CDR3 coding DNA: TGCGCCAGCAGCTTGGCCGCTGCGGGGGGCTCCTACGAGCAGTACTTC. This gives the protein CASSLAAAGGSYEQYF.

This chain uses TRBV9 with TRBJ2-5; perhaps TRBD2 as D (5 bases). This CDR3 has 13 amino acids. The germline V gene has CDR1 SGDLS and CDR2 YYNGEE. Trimming took off 0 bases at V and 5 bases at J, with 8 bases between the two ends. The CDR3 coding sequence is TGTGCCAGCAGCGTAGCTACGGGGGAGACCCAGTACTTC. This codes for CASSVATGETQYF. The full variable domain, completed using reference TRBV9 and TRBJ2-5, is DSGVTQTPKHLITATGQRVTLRCSPRSGDLSVYWYQQSLDQGLQFLIQYYNGEERAKGNILERFSAQQFPDLHSELNLSSLELGDSALYFCASSVATGETQYFGPGTRLLVL.

A remark on this clone: At one end the junction does not follow the germline gene, possibly because of a read error. The chain has TRBV5-8 and TRBJ2-1; 15 nucleotides match TRBD2. The CDR3 has 19 residues. Per germline, CDR1 SGHTS and CDR2 YDEGEE. The CDR3 spells CASSIMGLAGGLSFNEQFF. CDR3 coding DNA: TGTGCCAGCAGCATTATGGGACTAGCGGGGGGCTTATCCTTCAATGAGCAGTTCTTC.

V and J are TRBV19 and TRBJ1-5, with a weak D call TRBD1 (6 bases). There are 15 residues in the CDR3. Trimming removed 5 bases at V and 4 bases at J, with 15 bases between. CDR1 is LNHDA and CDR2 is SQIVND in the germline V gene (reference sequence). CDR3 protein: CASSAGRQGNQPQHF. As DNA, the CDR3 is TGTGCCAGTAGTGCTGGAAGGCAGGGGAATCAGCCCCAGCATTTT. The entire variable domain, with the rest obtained from reference TRBV19 and TRBJ1-5, is as follows: DGGITQSPKYLFRKEGQNVTLSCEQNLNHDAMYWYRQDPGQGLRLIYYSQIVNDFQKGDIAEGYSVSREKKESFPLTVTSAQKNPTAFYLCASSAGRQGNQPQHFGDGTRLSIL.

J is TRBJ2-7 and V is TRBV5-6, with TRBD1 matching 8 bases. The V and J ends lost 6 bases and 6 bases, in that order; junction bases with no gene match: 11. The CDR3 totals 14 residues. The germline gives CDR1 SGHDT, CDR2 YYEEEE. CDR3 residues: CASTTGQGFREQYF. CDR3 in DNA: TGTGCCAGCACCACAGGACAGGGTTTCCGCGAGCAGTACTTC.

The rearrangement joins TRBV27 to TRBJ1-4; a weak D match, TRBD1 (5 bases). The length of the CDR3 is 15 residues. The germline V gene encodes CDR1 MNHEY and CDR2 SMNVEV (reference sequence). Deletions cut 8 bases from V and 5 bases from J, with 18 bases between. The CDR3 sequence: CASLGVGRPNEKLFF. The CDR3 DNA is TGTGCCAGCCTAGGGGTCGGGAGACCGAATGAAAAACTGTTTTTT.

This clone has more than one count but fewer than ten. The V call is TRBV9, the J call TRBJ2-3; 11 bases are a match to TRBD2. The germline V gene encodes CDR1 SGDLS and CDR2 YYNGEE. The CDR3 sequence is 15 residues long. V was pared by 7 bases and J by 2 bases, with 6 bases of the junction left unmatched. For the CDR3, the DNA is TGTGCCAGCGGAACTAGCGGGGGACTCACAGATACGCAGTATTTT. It encodes CASGTSGGLTDTQYF.

J is TRBJ1-1 and V is TRBV30, with 7 bases that match TRBD1. Germline CDR1 and CDR2: GTSNPN and SVGIG (reference sequence). V was clipped by 3 bases and J by 6 bases; unmatched bases: 4. The CDR3 length is 12 residues. Here the CDR3 reads CAWSDRASEAFF. For the CDR3, the DNA is TGTGCCTGGAGCGACAGGGCCTCTGAAGCTTTCTTT.

This rearrangement joins TRBV6-5 to TRBJ1-5; D perhaps matches TRBD1 (5 bases). Trimming left V 6 bases short and J 2 bases short, with 14 bases between. Germline assignment: CDR1 MNHEY and CDR2 SVGAGI. This CDR3 has 15 amino acids. CDR3 region: CASSSGGGRNQPQHF. The CDR3 DNA follows: TGTGCCAGCAGCTCGGGGGGGGGTCGCAATCAGCCCCAGCATTTT.

The chain couples TRBV10-3 to TRBJ2-1, with 10 bases lining up with TRBD1. The germline CDR1 and CDR2 sequences are ENHRY and SYGVKD. The CDR3 loop spans 14 amino acids. The J segment lost 5 bases and the V segment lost 8 bases, leaving 6 bases of the junction unmatched. The CDR3 protein is CAIDRGRSDNEQFF. As DNA, the CDR3 is TGTGCCATCGACAGGGGGCGCTCGGACAATGAGCAGTTCTTC.

The chain employs TRBV19 and TRBJ2-5, with D maybe TRBD1 (6 bases). The germline CDR1 and CDR2 sequences are LNHDA and SQIVND (reference sequence). This CDR3 spans 17 amino acids. The V end was cut by 1 base, the J end by 3 bases, with 18 bases between. This chain's CDR3 is CASSIVGRWGPKETQYF. The CDR3, as DNA: TGTGCCAGTAGTATAGTGGGCAGGTGGGGGCCCAAAGAGACCCAGTACTTC.

This sequence joins TRBV15 and TRBJ2-1; 10 nucleotides match TRBD2. Germline CDR1 reads LNHNV; CDR2 reads YYDKDF (reference sequence). The CDR3 totals 17 residues. Germline trimming cut 3 bases from V and 9 bases from J; bases unmatched to any gene: 14. The CDR3 bases are TGTGCCACCAGCAGCGAGAGAGCGGGGGGGCGCTTTCCTGAGCAGTTCTTC. Its translation is CATSSERAGGRFPEQFF.

The sample holds a few counts of this clone. The chain recombines TRBV7-6 with TRBJ2-3, with 7 positions matching TRBD2. Trimming at V came to 3 bases and at J to 1 base, leaving 4 bases not matched to a gene. The germline CDR1 and CDR2 sequences are SGHVS and FNYEAQ. The CDR3 loop spans 15 amino acids. CDR3 nucleotide sequence: TGTGCCAGCAGCTTTCGAGCGGGGCGCACAGATACGCAGTATTTT. Residues: CASSFRAGRTDTQYF.

This clone was observed a single time. The chain joins TRBV5-1 to TRBJ1-2; the D gene is possibly TRBD1 (6 bases). The V end was cut by 1 base, the J end by 4 bases, with 8 bases between. The CDR3 length is 13 residues. Germline CDR1 SGHRS, CDR2 YFSETQ. DNA for the CDR3: TGCGCCAGCAGCTTGTTGGACAGCTATGGCTACACCTTC. Its translation: CASSLLDSYGYTF.

This clone was seen a handful of times. V is TRBV30 and J is TRBJ1-2; TRBD1 might be the D (6 bases). Germline CDR1 is GTSNPN and CDR2 is SVGIG (reference sequence). This CDR3 is built from 14 residues. Trimming removed 3 bases at V and 8 bases at J, with 19 bases between. Here the CDR3 reads CAWSLGGQGAGYTF. Written as DNA, the CDR3 is TGTGCCTGGAGCCTCGGGGGGCAGGGAGCGGGCTACACCTTC.

This chain links TRBV2 with TRBJ1-2; D may be TRBD1 (6 bases). The germline V and J ends were trimmed by 0 bases and 4 bases, with 12 bases remaining between them. The CDR3 has 15 residues. The V gene's germline CDR1 is SNHLY and CDR2 FYNNEI. DNA for the CDR3: TGTGCCAGCAGTGAAGCCCCAGGGGCCCCCTATGGCTACACCTTC. It codes for CASSEAPGAPYGYTF.

The V call is TRBV5-1, the J call TRBJ1-6; possibly TRBD1 for D (6 bases). The CDR3 spans 15 residues. The germline V gene encodes CDR1 SGHRS and CDR2 YFSETQ. V lost 0 bases to trimming and J lost 8 bases, with 12 bases between them. The CDR3 region is CASSLVDRQDSPLHF. The CDR3 region has the DNA TGCGCCAGCAGCTTGGTCGACAGGCAGGATTCACCCCTCCACTTT. The full variable domain, with the rest looked up from reference TRBV5-1 and TRBJ1-6, is KAGVTQTPRYLIKTRGQQVTLSCSPISGHRSVSWYQQTPGQGLQFLFEYFSETQRNKGNFPGRFSGRQFSNSRSEMNVSTLELGDSALYLCASSLVDRQDSPLHFGNGTRLTVT.

The genes are TRBV18 and TRBJ1-5; tentatively, D is TRBD1 (5 bases). V was clipped by 6 bases and J by 7 bases, with 16 bases between them. The germline V gene encodes CDR1 KGHSH and CDR2 LQKENI. CDR3 length: 14 amino acids. The CDR3 DNA reads TGTGCCAGCTCGGGGTCCAGGGTAAGCCAGCCCCAGCATTTT. This encodes CASSGSRVSQPQHF.

The V and J genes are TRBV5-4 and TRBJ2-1; TRBD2 matches at 9 bases. In germline, CDR1 is SGHNT, CDR2 YYREEE (reference sequence). With V trimmed by 4 bases and J by 2 bases, 7 bases remained unmatched. This CDR3 is built from 16 residues. CDR3 nucleotides: TGTGCCAGCAGCCCCCGCGGGGGGGCCCCCTACAATGAGCAGTTCTTC. Translation: CASSPRGGAPYNEQFF. Full variable domain (outside the CDR3, taken from reference TRBV5-4 and TRBJ2-1): ETGVTQSPTHLIKTRGQQVTLRCSSQSGHNTVSWYQQALGQGPQFIFQYYREEENGRGNFPPRFSGLQFPNYSSELNVNALELDDSALYLCASSPRGGAPYNEQFFGPGTRLTVL.